This T cell receptor (beta chain) came from a study of blood T cell repertoires in COVID-19. About the study: Researchers got acute and convalescent COVID-19 samples from the United States, Italy and Spain.

Patients from Seattle were sampled longitudinally, starting during active infection. Measured with immunoSEQ multiplex PCR; TCRdb has only the in-frame clones, and not every one. This sample has about 260,000 clones, with 80% to 95% found just once. The germline CDR1 and CDR2 sequences are LNHDA and SQIVND (reference sequence). CDR3 length: 14 amino acids. Losses at the gene ends were 7 bases for V and 4 bases for J; bases not matched to a gene: 6. This receptor was identified in a young adult with COVID-19, enrolled during active disease. Sequencing was performed on peripheral blood. This rearrangement joins TRBV19 to TRBJ2-2; 7 bases are shared with TRBD1. The CDR3 DNA sequence: TGTGCCAGTACGAGACAGGGCCTCACCGGGGAGCTGTTTTTT. The encoded protein is CASTRQGLTGELFF.